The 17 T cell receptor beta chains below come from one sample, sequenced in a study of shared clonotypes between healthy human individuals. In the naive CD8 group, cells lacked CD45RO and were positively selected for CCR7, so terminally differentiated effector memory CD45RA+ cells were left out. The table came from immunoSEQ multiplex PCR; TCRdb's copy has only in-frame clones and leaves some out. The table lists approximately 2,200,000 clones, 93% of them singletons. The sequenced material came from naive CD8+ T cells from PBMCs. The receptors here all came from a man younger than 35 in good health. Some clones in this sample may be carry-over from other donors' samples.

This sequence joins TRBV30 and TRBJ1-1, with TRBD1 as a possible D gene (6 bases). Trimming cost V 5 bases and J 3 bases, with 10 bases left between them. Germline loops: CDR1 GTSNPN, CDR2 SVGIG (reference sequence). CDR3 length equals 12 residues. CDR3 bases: TGTGCCTGGGTAACAGGGTACACTGAAGCTTTCTTT. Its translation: CAWVTGYTEAFF.

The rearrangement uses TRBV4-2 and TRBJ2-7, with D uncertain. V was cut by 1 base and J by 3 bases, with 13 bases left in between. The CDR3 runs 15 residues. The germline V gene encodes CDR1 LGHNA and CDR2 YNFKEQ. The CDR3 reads CASSQGSTEIYEQYF. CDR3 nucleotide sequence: TGTGCCAGCAGCCAAGGATCGACTGAAATCTACGAGCAGTACTTC.

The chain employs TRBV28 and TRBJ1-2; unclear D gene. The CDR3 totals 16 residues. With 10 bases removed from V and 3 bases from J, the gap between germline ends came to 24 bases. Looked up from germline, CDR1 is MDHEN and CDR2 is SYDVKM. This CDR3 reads CATHRLVAPGYYGYTF. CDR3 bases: TGTGCCACCCACCGGCTTGTGGCACCAGGTTACTATGGCTACACCTTC.

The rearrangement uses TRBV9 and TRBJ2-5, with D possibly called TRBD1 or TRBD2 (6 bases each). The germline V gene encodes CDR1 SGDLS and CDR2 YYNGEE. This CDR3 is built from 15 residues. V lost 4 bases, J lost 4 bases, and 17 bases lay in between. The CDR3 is CASSPRGGWTETQYF. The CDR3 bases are TGTGCCAGCAGCCCAAGAGGGGGGTGGACAGAGACCCAGTACTTC.

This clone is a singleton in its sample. The CDR3 reads CASSQEASGRTDTQYF. The CDR3 DNA reads TGTGCCAGCAGCCAAGAGGCTAGCGGGAGAACAGATACGCAGTATTTT. The chain recombines TRBV14 with TRBJ2-3; 10 bases are a match to TRBD2. V dropped 0 bases and J dropped 3; count of bases not matched to a gene: 3. The germline gives CDR1 SGHDN, CDR2 FVKESK. The CDR3 runs 16 residues.

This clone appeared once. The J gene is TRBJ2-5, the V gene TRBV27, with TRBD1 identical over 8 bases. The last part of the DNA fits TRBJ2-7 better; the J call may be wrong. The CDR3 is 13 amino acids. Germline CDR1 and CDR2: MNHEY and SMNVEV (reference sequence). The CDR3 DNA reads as TGTGCCAGCCGGGACAGGACTTTCTACGAGCAGTACTTC. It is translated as CASRDRTFYEQYF.

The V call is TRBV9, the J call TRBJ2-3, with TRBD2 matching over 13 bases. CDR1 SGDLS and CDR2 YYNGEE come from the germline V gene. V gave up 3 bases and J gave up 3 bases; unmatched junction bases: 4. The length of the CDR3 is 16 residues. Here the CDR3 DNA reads TGTGCCAGCAGCGCGACTAGCGGGAGGTTAACAGATACGCAGTATTTT. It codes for CASSATSGRLTDTQYF.

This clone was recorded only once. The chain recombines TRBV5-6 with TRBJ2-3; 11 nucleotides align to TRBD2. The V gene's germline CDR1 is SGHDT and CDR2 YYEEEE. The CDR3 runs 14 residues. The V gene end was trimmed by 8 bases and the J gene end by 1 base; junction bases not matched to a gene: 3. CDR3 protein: CASWTSGRTDTQYF. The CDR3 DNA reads TGTGCCAGTTGGACTAGCGGGCGCACAGATACGCAGTATTTT.

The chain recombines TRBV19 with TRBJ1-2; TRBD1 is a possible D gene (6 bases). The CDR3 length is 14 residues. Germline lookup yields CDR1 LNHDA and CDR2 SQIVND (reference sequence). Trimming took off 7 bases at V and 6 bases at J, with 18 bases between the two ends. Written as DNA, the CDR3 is TGTGCCAGTACCCCCAGCCGGGACATCAATGGCTACACCTTC. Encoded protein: CASTPSRDINGYTF.

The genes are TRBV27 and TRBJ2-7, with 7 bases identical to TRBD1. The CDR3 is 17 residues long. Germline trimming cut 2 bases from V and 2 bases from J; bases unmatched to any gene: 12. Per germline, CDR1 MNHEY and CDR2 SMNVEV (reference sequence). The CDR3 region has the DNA TGTGCCAGCAGTTTAATTGAGGGGGCGGTTAAGCCCTACGAGCAGTACTTC. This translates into CASSLIEGAVKPYEQYF.

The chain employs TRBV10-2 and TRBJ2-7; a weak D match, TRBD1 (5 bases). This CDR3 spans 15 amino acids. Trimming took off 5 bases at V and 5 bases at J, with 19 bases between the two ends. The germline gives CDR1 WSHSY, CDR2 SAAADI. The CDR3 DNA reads TGCGCCAGCAGTAGAGCCCCTCGGCAGGGCCACGAGCAGTACTTC. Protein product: CASSRAPRQGHEQYF.

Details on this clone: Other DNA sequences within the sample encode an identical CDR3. CDR3 sequence: CASSLRGYEQYF. Here the CDR3 DNA reads TGTGCCAGCAGCCTCCGCGGGTACGAGCAGTACTTC. This sequence joins TRBV5-6 and TRBJ2-7; tentative D call: TRBD2 (5 bases). V was cut by 4 bases and J by 4 bases, with 9 bases left in between. The CDR3 contains 12 residues. CDR1 and CDR2 (germline): SGHDT, YYEEEE.

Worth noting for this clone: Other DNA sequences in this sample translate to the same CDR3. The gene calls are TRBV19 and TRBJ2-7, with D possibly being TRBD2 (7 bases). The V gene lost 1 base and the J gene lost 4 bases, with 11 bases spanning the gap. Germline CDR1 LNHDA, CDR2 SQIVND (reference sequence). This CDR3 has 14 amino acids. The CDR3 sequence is CASSIGRGPYEQYF. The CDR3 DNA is TGTGCCAGTAGTATAGGGCGGGGGCCATACGAGCAGTACTTC.

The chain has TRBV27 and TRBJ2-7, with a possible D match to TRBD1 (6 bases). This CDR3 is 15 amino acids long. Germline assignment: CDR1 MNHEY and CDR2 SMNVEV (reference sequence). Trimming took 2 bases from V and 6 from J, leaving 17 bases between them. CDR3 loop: CASSLQDSSLGEQYF. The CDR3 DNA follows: TGTGCCAGCAGTTTACAGGACAGCTCTCTAGGCGAGCAGTACTTC.

CDR3 nucleotides: TGCGCCAGCAGCCAAGACAGGCTGAAGCCCTACGAGCAGTACTTC. It codes for CASSQDRLKPYEQYF. V is TRBV4-1 and J is TRBJ2-7, with D uncertain. V was pared by 0 bases and J by 2 bases, with 11 bases between. Per germline, CDR1 MGHRA and CDR2 YSYEKL. The CDR3 is made up of 15 amino acids.

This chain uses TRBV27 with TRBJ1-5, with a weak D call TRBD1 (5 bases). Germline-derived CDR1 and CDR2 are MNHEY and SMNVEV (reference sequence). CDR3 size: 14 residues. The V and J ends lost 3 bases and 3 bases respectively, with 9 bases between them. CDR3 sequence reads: CASSLGPPNQPQHF. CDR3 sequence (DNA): TGTGCCAGCAGTTTGGGACCGCCCAATCAGCCCCAGCATTTT.

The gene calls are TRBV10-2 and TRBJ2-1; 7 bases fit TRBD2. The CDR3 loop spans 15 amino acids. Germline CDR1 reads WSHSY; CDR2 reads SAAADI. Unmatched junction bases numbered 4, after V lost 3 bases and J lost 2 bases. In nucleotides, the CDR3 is TGCGCCAGCAGTGAAGGTCTAGCGGCCTACAATGAGCAGTTCTTC. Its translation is CASSEGLAAYNEQFF.